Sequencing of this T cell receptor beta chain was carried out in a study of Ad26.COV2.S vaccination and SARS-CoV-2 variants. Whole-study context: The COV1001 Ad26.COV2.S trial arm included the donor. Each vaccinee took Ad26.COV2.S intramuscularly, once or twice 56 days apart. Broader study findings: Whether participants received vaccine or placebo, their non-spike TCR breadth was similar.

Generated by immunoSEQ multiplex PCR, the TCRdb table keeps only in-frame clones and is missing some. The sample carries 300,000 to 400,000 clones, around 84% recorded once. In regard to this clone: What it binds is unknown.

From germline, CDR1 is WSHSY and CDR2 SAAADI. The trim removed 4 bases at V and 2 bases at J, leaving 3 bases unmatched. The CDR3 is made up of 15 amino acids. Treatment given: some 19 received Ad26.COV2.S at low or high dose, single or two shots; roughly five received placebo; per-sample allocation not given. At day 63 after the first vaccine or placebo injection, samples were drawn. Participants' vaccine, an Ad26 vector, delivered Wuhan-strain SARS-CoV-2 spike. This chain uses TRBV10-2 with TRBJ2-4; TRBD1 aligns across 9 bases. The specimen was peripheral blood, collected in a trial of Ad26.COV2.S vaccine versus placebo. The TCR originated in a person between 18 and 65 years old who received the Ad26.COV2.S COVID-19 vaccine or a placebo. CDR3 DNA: TGCGCCAGCAGTGGGACAGGGGTAACCAAAAACATTCAGTACTTC. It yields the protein CASSGTGVTKNIQYF.